This T cell receptor (beta chain) was captured by sequencing in a study of T cell changes during pregnancy in multiple sclerosis. The CDR3 is 14 amino acids. Germline CDR1 is LGHNA and CDR2 is YSLEER. The germline V and J ends were trimmed by 0 bases and 0 bases, with 5 bases remaining between them. Some clones are missing from TCRdb's copy, which holds only in-frame ones; the method was immunoSEQ multiplex PCR. Of 73,000 or so clones listed, 91% were seen once; the top ten hold 0.86%. The V call is TRBV4-3, the J call TRBJ1-1; no firm D call. This TCR came from a female donor with multiple sclerosis, enrolled in a pregnancy study. The source material was peripheral blood, sampled in the second trimester of pregnancy. CDR3: CASSQERLNTEAFF. CDR3 sequence (DNA): TGCGCCAGCAGCCAAGAACGGTTGAACACTGAAGCTTTCTTT.